This TCR beta chain was found in a study of cytomegalovirus exposure and HLA in healthy donors. Findings and limits, study-wide: Common viral pathogens seemed to be connected with several of the most significant clusters, according to a later analysis.

A multiplex PCR was run with 60 Vbeta primers and 13 Jbeta primers. TCRdb keeps only in-frame clones here, not all; method: immunoSEQ multiplex PCR. Of roughly 160,000 clones in the sample, approximately 83% were seen once. About this clone itself: The antigen is not known.

Deletions cut 4 bases from V and 6 bases from J, with 13 bases between. This CDR3 region has 14 residues. CDR1 and CDR2 from the germline V gene are SSHAT and FNYEAQ (reference sequence). V and J are TRBV7-7 and TRBJ2-1, with a weak D call TRBD2 (6 bases). The receptor was derived from a man aged 18 to 35 in good health and CMV-seropositive. Sequencing was performed on PBMCs. The CDR3 sequence is CASSSGRSGNEQFF. CDR3 nucleotide sequence: TGTGCCAGCAGCTCGGGACGTAGCGGCAATGAGCAGTTCTTC.